This TCR beta chain was captured by sequencing in a study of T-cell reconstitution after alpha-beta-depleted transplantation in children. Study-level points and caveats: High day-60 TCRbeta diversity in some patients came from surviving recipient T cells and thymic progenitors. Two months or so post-transplant, alpha-beta T cells reportedly derived from several hundred expanded graft clones. It was newly produced T cells that mostly accounted for T-cell counts and diversity one year after transplant.

Ten or more counts support this clonotype. The antigen remains unidentified. For TCRbeta, the library was prepared with unique molecular identifiers. TCRdb re-called the PCR reads through MiXCR, storing one row per CDR3 protein. This sample has roughly 48,000 distinct CDR3 sequences; 5.5% to 7.5% occur once, and the top ten carry 30%. The CDR3 is made up of 15 amino acids. The germline V gene encodes CDR1 MDHEN and CDR2 SYDVKM. The J segment lost 2 bases and the V segment lost 6 bases, leaving 8 bases of the junction unmatched. The sample in question was PBMCs, mostly from graft donor cells, obtained 60 days after TCRalphabeta/CD19-depleted stem cell transplant. V and J are TRBV28 and TRBJ2-7; 9 bases are a match to TRBD1. The source of this sequence is a female patient between 2 and 15 years old who had a stem cell transplant for aplastic anemia, so the T cells may come from the graft donor. The CDR3 region is CASSRDRGSAYEQYF. CDR3 bases: TGTGCCAGCAGCCGTGACAGGGGGTCGGCCTACGAGCAGTACTTC.